The rows below give T cell receptor beta chains drawn from one sample of a study of blood T cells in healthy people across ages. TCRdb re-called the 5' RACE reads through MiXCR, storing one row per CDR3 protein. The sample has under 2 million distinct CDR3 sequences; almost 35% are singletons. The sequenced sample consisted of blood. The receptors originated from a woman younger than 45 in good health. Each CDR3 is given with its conserved first and last residue. The order of the fields is J gene, clone size, V gene, D gene, CDR3 protein, CDR3 DNA. The D gene is left open where the match is weak. Clone size, where shown, is once, few, many, or a class for clones that have expanded.

>TRBJ2-1|-|TRBV30|-
CAWSGGTYNGQFF
TGTGCCTGGAGTGGGGGGACCTACAATGGGCAGTTCTTC
>TRBJ2-7|-|TRBV5-1|-
CASSLDRQFYEQYF
TGCGCCAGCAGCTTGGACAGACAATTCTACGAGCAGTACTTC
>TRBJ2-7|many|TRBV20-1|TRBD1
CSARDRTGNYEQYF
TGCAGTGCTAGAGACCGGACAGGGAACTACGAGCAGTACTTC
>TRBJ2-7|-|TRBV6-6|TRBD2
CASKKTLAGDIYEQYF
TGTGCCAGCAAAAAAACCCTAGCGGGGGACATTTACGAGCAGTACTTC
>TRBJ2-7|-|TRBV25-1|-
CASSFGTGQYEQYF
TGTGCCAGCAGTTTCGGGACGGGGCAGTACGAGCAGTACTTC
>TRBJ2-7|many|TRBV10-3|-
CAISESGVVGSYEQYF
TGTGCCATCAGTGAGTCGGGGGTGGTAGGTTCCTACGAGCAGTACTTC
>TRBJ2-3|-|TRBV12-3/TRBV12-4|-
CASSPRIWDTQYF
TGTGCCAGCAGTCCCCGCATATGGGATACGCAGTATTTT
>TRBJ1-2|many|TRBV5-1|TRBD1
CASSTTGEYGYTF
TGCGCCAGCAGCACGACAGGGGAGTATGGCTACACCTTC
>TRBJ2-5|-|TRBV13|TRBD2
CASNLVAGGRTTQYF
TGTGCCAGCAACTTAGTAGCGGGAGGTCGTACGACCCAGTACTTC
>TRBJ2-1|-|TRBV7-3|TRBD2
CASSPILAGAHNEQFF
TGTGCCAGCAGCCCCATTCTAGCGGGAGCACACAATGAGCAGTTCTTC
>TRBJ1-1|-|TRBV6-6|-
CASSYSNTGGENTEAFF
TGTGCCAGCAGTTACTCGAATACTGGGGGAGAGAACACTGAAGCTTTCTTT
>TRBJ2-7|few|TRBV20-1|-
CSARVAGRLTYEQYF
TGCAGTGCTAGAGTTGCGGGGAGGCTTACCTACGAGCAGTACTTC